The 5 T cell receptor beta chains presented below share a single source sample, sequenced in a study of blood T cell repertoires in COVID-19. Produced via immunoSEQ multiplex PCR; TCRdb's table is partial and in-frame only. The profile covers around 100,000 clones, with more than 80% appearing a single time and about 8.5% taken by the ten largest. Input material: peripheral blood. These TCRs come from a middle-aged woman with acute or convalescent COVID-19.

The chain recombines TRBV4-3 with TRBJ2-2; 10 nucleotides agree with TRBD2. Germline V gene lookup returns CDR1 LGHNA and CDR2 YSLEER. There are 17 residues in the CDR3. V shed 0 bases and J 5 bases; nucleotides not matched to a gene: 6. CDR3 DNA sequence: TGCGCCAGCAGCCAAGACCCAGCGGGGGGGCCGACCGGGGAGCTGTTTTTT. Protein sequence: CASSQDPAGGPTGELFF.

V is TRBV5-1 and J is TRBJ2-3, with 9 bases identical to TRBD2. The junction had 4 bases not matched to a gene; V was cut back by 8 bases and J by 0 bases. The CDR3 is 14 amino acids. From germline, CDR1 is SGHRS and CDR2 YFSETQ. CDR3 nucleotides: TGCGCCAGTGCGGCGGGGGGGAGCACAGATACGCAGTATTTT. Encoded protein: CASAAGGSTDTQYF.

The count of this clone is one. The chain carries TRBV5-8 and TRBJ2-1, with D possibly TRBD2 on 7 matching bases. This CDR3 contains 18 residues. Germline V lookup: CDR1 SGHTS, CDR2 YDEGEE. Trimming pared 4 bases from V and 5 bases from J, leaving 25 bases between. CDR3 sequence reads: CASSPGMAGAFYDNEQFF. DNA of the CDR3: TGTGCCAGCAGCCCGGGGATGGCGGGGGCCTTCTACGACAATGAGCAGTTCTTC.

The chain combines TRBV6-4 with TRBJ1-5; weak D call: TRBD1 (5 bases). The V end lost 3 bases, the J end lost 0 bases, and 21 bases lay between the germline ends. The CDR3 has 19 residues. Germline loops: CDR1 MRHNA, CDR2 SNTAGT. In DNA, the CDR3 is TGTGCCAGCAGTGATGAGAACAGAGTAGGGACTCATAGCAATCAGCCCCAGCATTTT. Amino acid sequence: CASSDENRVGTHSNQPQHF.

V usage is TRBV6-2 or TRBV6-3 and J usage is TRBJ1-2, with TRBD1 matching over 7 bases. V shed 2 bases, J shed 6 bases, and the junction held 15 bases outside the gene matches. The CDR3 runs to 17 residues. Germline loops: CDR1 MNHEY, CDR2 SVGEGT. CDR3 sequence (DNA): TGTGCCAGCAGTTACCAAAAAAGTACAGGGGTTCGAGATGGCTACACCTTC. Translation gives CASSYQKSTGVRDGYTF.